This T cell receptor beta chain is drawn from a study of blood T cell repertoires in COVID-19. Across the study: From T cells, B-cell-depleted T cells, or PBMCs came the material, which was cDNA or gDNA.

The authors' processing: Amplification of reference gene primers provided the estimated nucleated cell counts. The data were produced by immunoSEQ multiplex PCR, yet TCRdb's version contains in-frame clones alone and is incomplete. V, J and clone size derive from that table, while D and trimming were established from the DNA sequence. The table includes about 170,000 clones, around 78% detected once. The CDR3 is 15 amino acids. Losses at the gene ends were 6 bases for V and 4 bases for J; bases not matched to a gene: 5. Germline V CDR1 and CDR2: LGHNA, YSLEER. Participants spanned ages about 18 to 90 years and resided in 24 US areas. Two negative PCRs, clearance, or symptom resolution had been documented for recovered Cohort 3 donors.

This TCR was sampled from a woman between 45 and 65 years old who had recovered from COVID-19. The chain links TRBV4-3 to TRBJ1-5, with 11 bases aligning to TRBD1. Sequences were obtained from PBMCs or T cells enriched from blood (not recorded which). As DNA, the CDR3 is TGCGCCAGCAGTGGGGACAGGGGGTGGAATCAGCCCCAGCATTTT. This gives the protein CASSGDRGWNQPQHF.